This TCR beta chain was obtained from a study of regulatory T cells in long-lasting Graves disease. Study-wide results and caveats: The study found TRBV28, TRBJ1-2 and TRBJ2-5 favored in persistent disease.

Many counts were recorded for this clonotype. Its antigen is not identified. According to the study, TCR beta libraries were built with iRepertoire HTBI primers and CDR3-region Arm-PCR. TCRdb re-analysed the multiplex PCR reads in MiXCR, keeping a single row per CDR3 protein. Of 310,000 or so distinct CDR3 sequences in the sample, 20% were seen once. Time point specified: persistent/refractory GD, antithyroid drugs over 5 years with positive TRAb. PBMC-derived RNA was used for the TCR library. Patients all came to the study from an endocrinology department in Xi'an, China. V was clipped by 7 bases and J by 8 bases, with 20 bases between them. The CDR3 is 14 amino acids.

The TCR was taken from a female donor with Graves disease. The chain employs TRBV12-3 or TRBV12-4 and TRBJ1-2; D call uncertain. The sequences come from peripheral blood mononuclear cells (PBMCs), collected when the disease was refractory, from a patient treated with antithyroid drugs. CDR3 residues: CASTTRLNYGGYTF. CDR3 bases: TGTGCCAGCACCACGAGACTTAACTATGGCGGCTACACCTTC.